The T cell receptor beta chain described here comes from a study of blood T cell repertoires in COVID-19. The CDR3 contains 14 residues. Germline V gene data show CDR1 as MNHNY and CDR2 as SVGAGI (reference sequence). Trimming cost V 7 bases and J 2 bases; bases outside gene matches: 4. The assay was immunoSEQ multiplex PCR, and TCRdb's table has in-frame clones only and misses some. The sample lists around 41,000 clones, about nine tenths occurring once. The gene calls are TRBV6-6 and TRBJ1-4; 7 positions agree with TRBD1. This receptor was obtained from a woman older than 75 with active COVID-19. Sequences were obtained from peripheral blood. For the CDR3, the DNA is TGTGCCAGCACCAGGGGACAGACTAATGAAAAACTGTTTTTT. It encodes CASTRGQTNEKLFF.